This T cell receptor (beta chain) is from a study of T cell changes during pregnancy in multiple sclerosis. Libraries were prepared by immunoSEQ multiplex PCR; TCRdb keeps only in-frame clonotypes and omits some of them. Among 50,000 to 65,000 clones listed, 96% were seen once. The CDR3 length is 15 residues. V gave up 2 bases and J gave up 5 bases, with 15 bases separating them. Germline CDR1 and CDR2: SGHDN and FVKESK. The chain joins TRBV14 to TRBJ2-5; TRBD1 might be the D (5 bases). This sequence originates from a female donor with multiple sclerosis, enrolled in a pregnancy study. The starting material was CD8+ T cells from peripheral blood mononuclear cells, obtained after pregnancy. This CDR3 is CASSQPTDSKETQYF. The CDR3, as DNA: TGTGCCAGCAGCCAACCGACAGATTCAAAGGAGACCCAGTACTTC.